This paragraph covers one T cell receptor beta chain sequence. Germline values: CDR1 LGHDT, CDR2 YNNKEL (reference sequence). V shed 1 base, J shed 0 bases, and the junction held 6 bases outside the gene matches. The CDR3 extends over 19 amino acids. TCRdb's copy holds only in-frame clones and misses some; the assay was immunoSEQ multiplex PCR. The sample has around 190,000 clones; under 85% are singletons. The sample belongs to a study of blood T cell repertoires in COVID-19. This TCR derives from a human donor in a cohort sampled during active COVID-19. The sample taken for sequencing was peripheral blood. The gene calls are TRBV3-1 (or the pseudogene TRBV3-2) and TRBJ2-1; 13 positions match TRBD2. The CDR3 sequence: CASSQGLTSGGTSYNEQFF. The CDR3, as DNA: TGTGCCAGCAGCCAAGGTCTGACTAGCGGGGGGACCTCCTACAATGAGCAGTTCTTC.